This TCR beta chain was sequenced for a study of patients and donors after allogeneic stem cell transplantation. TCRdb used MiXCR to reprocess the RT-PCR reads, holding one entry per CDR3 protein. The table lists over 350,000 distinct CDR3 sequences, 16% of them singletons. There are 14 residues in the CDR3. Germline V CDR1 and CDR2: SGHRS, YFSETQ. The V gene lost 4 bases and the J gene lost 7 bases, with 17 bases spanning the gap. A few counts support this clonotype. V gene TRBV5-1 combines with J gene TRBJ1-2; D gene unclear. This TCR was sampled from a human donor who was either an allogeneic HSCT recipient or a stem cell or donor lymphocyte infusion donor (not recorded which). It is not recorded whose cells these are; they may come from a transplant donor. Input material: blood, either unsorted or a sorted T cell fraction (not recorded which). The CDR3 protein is CASSLGPSEGGYTF. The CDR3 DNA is TGCGCCAGCAGCCTAGGACCGTCAGAGGGTGGCTACACCTTC. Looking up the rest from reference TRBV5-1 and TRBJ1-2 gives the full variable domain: KAGVTQTPRYLIKTRGQQVTLSCSPISGHRSVSWYQQTPGQGLQFLFEYFSETQRNKGNFPGRFSGRQFSNSRSEMNVSTLELGDSALYLCASSLGPSEGGYTFGSGTRLTVV.